This entry describes one T cell receptor (beta chain). The sample comes from a study of blood T cell repertoires in COVID-19. Study-wide background: Some COVID-19 samples were acute and others convalescent; all came from the United States, Italy and Spain. T cells, B-cell-depleted T cells, or PBMCs provided the cDNA or gDNA that served as material.

Authors' methods: Reference gene primer amplification gave nucleated cell count estimates. Using immunoSEQ multiplex PCR, the repertoire was profiled, and TCRdb retains in-frame clones only, with some absent. The V and J calls and clone size were taken over from that table, and D and trimming were inferred from the DNA. The sample comprises about 190,000 clones, roughly nine tenths of which are singletons, and about 7% rests with the top ten. V dropped 6 bases and J dropped 2; count of bases not matched to a gene: 7. The CDR3 is 15 amino acids. CDR1 and CDR2 (germline): SNHLY, FYNNEI. Sequenced sample: peripheral blood. V is TRBV2 and J is TRBJ1-2; TRBD1 agrees at 9 bases. The receptor's source is a man aged 35 to 55 with acute or convalescent COVID-19. The CDR3 protein is CASRDRDRANYGYTF. The CDR3 DNA is TGTGCCAGCAGGGACCGGGACAGGGCGAACTATGGCTACACCTTC.